The 14 T cell receptor beta chains listed next were all sequenced from one sample in a study of radiation and T cells in renal cell carcinoma. The protocol was immunoSEQ multiplex PCR, while the TCRdb copy is restricted to in-frame clones and leaves out a portion. Of fewer than 20,000 clones listed, 45% to 70% are singletons. Treatment meaning: 15 Gy SBRT to primary tumor, nephrectomy 4 weeks later. The sample was tumor tissue, taken from a patient whose treatment included radiotherapy and nephrectomy. Receptors originate from a man aged 50 to 60 with renal cell carcinoma.

The chain employs TRBV29-1 and TRBJ2-5; no firm D call. V was clipped by 2 bases and J by 5 bases, with 9 bases between them. CDR3 length: 12 amino acids. CDR1 is SQVTM and CDR2 is ANQGSEA in the germline V gene. The CDR3 loop is CSVEPKVETQYF. Written as DNA, the CDR3 is TGCAGCGTTGAACCCAAAGTCGAGACCCAGTACTTC.

The rearrangement links TRBV27 to TRBJ1-1; 10 positions match TRBD1. CDR1 and CDR2 (germline): MNHEY, SMNVEV (reference sequence). This CDR3 region has 15 residues. With V trimmed by 4 bases and J by 6 bases, 8 bases remained unmatched. The CDR3 coding sequence is TGTGCCAGCAGTTCACCGACAGGGGGCTTTTCTGAAGCTTTCTTT. It codes for CASSSPTGGFSEAFF.

The V and J genes are TRBV5-1 and TRBJ1-2; 10 bases align to TRBD1. The V gene end was trimmed by 4 bases and the J gene end by 7 bases; junction bases not matched to a gene: 7. The CDR3 is 14 residues long. Per germline, CDR1 SGHRS and CDR2 YFSETQ. The CDR3: CASSTTGTGVGYTF. CDR3 nucleotide sequence: TGCGCCAGCAGCACGACCGGGACAGGGGTTGGCTACACCTTC.

To note about this clone: This specimen includes other DNA sequences encoding the same CDR3. V gene TRBV5-1 combines with J gene TRBJ1-2, with TRBD1 matching over 7 bases. Germline V gives CDR1 SGHRS, CDR2 YFSETQ. This CDR3 is 14 amino acids long. V gave up 4 bases and J gave up 2 bases; unmatched junction bases: 5. CDR3 loop: CASSLGTDNYGYTF. The CDR3 DNA is TGCGCCAGCAGCCTGGGGACAGACAACTATGGCTACACCTTC.

This clone was counted a single time. V gene TRBV11-2 combines with J gene TRBJ2-1; 8 positions agree with TRBD1. V shed 5 bases and J 12 bases; nucleotides not matched to a gene: 6. Looked up from germline, CDR1 is SGHAT and CDR2 is FQNNGV. This CDR3 region has 12 residues. The CDR3 region has the DNA TGTGCCAGCAGCCCCCGGACAGGGTTGCAGTTCTTC. This gives the protein CASSPRTGLQFF.

This clone was observed once. The CDR3 nucleotides read TGTGCTAGTGGTCGGGCCCCGGACACTGAAGCTTTCTTT. The encoded protein is CASGRAPDTEAFF. This chain links TRBV12-5 with TRBJ1-1; D uncertain. V lost 5 bases to trimming and J lost 3 bases, with 10 bases between them. The CDR3 extends over 13 amino acids. CDR1 and CDR2 from the germline V gene are LGHNT and FRNRAP.

This chain connects TRBV19 to TRBJ2-7, with D perhaps being TRBD1 or TRBD2 (5 bases each). With 2 bases removed from V and 2 bases from J, the gap between germline ends came to 13 bases. The CDR3 has 15 amino acids. Germline V gene data show CDR1 as LNHDA and CDR2 as SQIVND (reference sequence). The CDR3 region is CASSISRTGPYEQYF. For the CDR3, the DNA is TGTGCCAGTAGTATATCCCGGACGGGACCCTACGAGCAGTACTTC.

This chain joins TRBV12-5 and TRBJ1-5, with D possibly TRBD1 on 5 matching bases. Germline V gene sequence: CDR1 LGHNT, CDR2 FRNRAP. The CDR3 contains 14 residues. Trimming left V 6 bases short and J 4 bases short, with 13 bases between. CDR3 DNA sequence: TGTGCTAGTGGACCCGGGACGGAAAATCAGCCCCAGCATTTT. It translates to CASGPGTENQPQHF.

A few counts support this clone. A read error may produce the germline difference seen at one junction end. The chain carries TRBV7-7 and TRBJ2-1; 10 nucleotides align to TRBD1. Germline CDR1 is SSHAT and CDR2 is FNYEAQ (reference sequence). This CDR3 is 15 amino acids long. The CDR3 DNA reads TGTGCTAGCAGCCCCGGGACAGGGGCCTACAATGAGCAGTTCTTC. As protein: CASSPGTGAYNEQFF.

This clone was counted a single time. The chain joins TRBV27 to TRBJ2-1, with 8 bases identical to TRBD2. This CDR3 has 17 residues. CDR1 is MNHEY and CDR2 is SMNVEV in the germline V gene (reference sequence). V was clipped by 6 bases and J by 1 base; unmatched bases: 11. This chain's CDR3 is CASRTRLAFRSYNEQFF. The DNA of the CDR3 is TGTGCCAGCAGAACCAGACTAGCGTTTCGATCCTACAATGAGCAGTTCTTC.

This clone turned up a few times. The gene calls are TRBV12-1 and TRBJ2-1; TRBD1 is the table's D call, not checked against the DNA. TRBV12-1 is shown as a pseudogene. The CDR3 consists of 12 residues. Written as DNA, the CDR3 is TGTGCCAGCAGCAGTACAGTGAATGAGCAGTTCTTC. Translated, it gives CASSSTVNEQFF.

V gene TRBV28 combines with J gene TRBJ2-3; 9 bases line up with TRBD1. This CDR3 has 13 amino acids. Germline V gene lookup returns CDR1 MDHEN and CDR2 SYDVKM. J gave up 4 bases and V 7 bases, and 3 bases lay outside the gene matches. The CDR3 region has the DNA TGTGCCAGCACACAGGGGGCATCAGATACGCAGTATTTT. This translates into CASTQGASDTQYF.

J is TRBJ2-3 and V is TRBV19; D unresolved. V lost 2 bases to trimming and J lost 0 bases, with 9 bases between them. Germline V lookup: CDR1 LNHDA, CDR2 SQIVND (reference sequence). The CDR3 contains 15 residues. CDR3 nucleotides: TGTGCCAGTAGTATATCCATCTCTAGCACAGATACGCAGTATTTT. Translation: CASSISISSTDTQYF.

The rearrangement links TRBV9 to TRBJ2-1; 7 nucleotides line up with TRBD2. CDR3 length equals 18 residues. The V and J ends lost 3 bases and 0 bases, in that order; junction bases with no gene match: 12. Germline CDR1 is SGDLS and CDR2 is YYNGEE. DNA for the CDR3: TGTGCCAGCAGCGCACCCCCATTGGGCGGGAGCTCCTACAATGAGCAGTTCTTC. This translates into CASSAPPLGGSSYNEQFF.